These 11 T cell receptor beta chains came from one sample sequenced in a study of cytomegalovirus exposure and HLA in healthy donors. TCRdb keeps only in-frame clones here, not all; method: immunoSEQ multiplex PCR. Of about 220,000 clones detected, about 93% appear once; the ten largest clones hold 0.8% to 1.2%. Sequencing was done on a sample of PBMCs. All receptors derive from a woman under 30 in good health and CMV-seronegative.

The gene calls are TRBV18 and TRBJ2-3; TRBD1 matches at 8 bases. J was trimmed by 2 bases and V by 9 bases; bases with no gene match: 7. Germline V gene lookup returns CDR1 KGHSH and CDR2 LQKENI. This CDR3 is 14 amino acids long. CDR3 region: CASKGQVSTDTQYF. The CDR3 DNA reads TGTGCCAGTAAGGGACAGGTGTCCACAGATACGCAGTATTTT.

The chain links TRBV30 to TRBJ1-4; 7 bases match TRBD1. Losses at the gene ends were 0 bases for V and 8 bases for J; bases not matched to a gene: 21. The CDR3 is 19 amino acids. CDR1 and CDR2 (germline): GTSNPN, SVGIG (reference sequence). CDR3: CAWSVQGGTRRGRFEKLFF. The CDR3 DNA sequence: TGTGCCTGGAGTGTACAAGGTGGGACGAGGAGGGGGCGCTTCGAAAAACTGTTTTTT.

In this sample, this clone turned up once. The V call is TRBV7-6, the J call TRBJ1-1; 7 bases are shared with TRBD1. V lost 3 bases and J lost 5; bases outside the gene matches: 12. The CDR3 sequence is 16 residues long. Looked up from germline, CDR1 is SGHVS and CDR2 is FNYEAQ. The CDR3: CASSFLPQGKETEAFF. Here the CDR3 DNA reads TGTGCCAGCAGCTTCCTCCCACAGGGGAAGGAGACTGAAGCTTTCTTT. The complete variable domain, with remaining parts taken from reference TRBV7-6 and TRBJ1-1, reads GAGVSQSPRYKVTKRGQDVALRCDPISGHVSLYWYRQALGQGPEFLTYFNYEAQQDKSGLPNDRFSAERPEGSISTLTIQRTEQRDSAMYRCASSFLPQGKETEAFFGQGTRLTVV.

In DNA, the CDR3 is TGTGCCAGCAGCGTAGCTAGGACAGGGGTTGAAGCTTTCTTT. Its translation: CASSVARTGVEAFF. This chain connects TRBV9 to TRBJ1-1, with TRBD1 identical over 9 bases. The germline V gene has CDR1 SGDLS and CDR2 YYNGEE. The ends lost 0 bases at V and 7 bases at J; junction bases unmatched: 4. This CDR3 is 14 amino acids long.

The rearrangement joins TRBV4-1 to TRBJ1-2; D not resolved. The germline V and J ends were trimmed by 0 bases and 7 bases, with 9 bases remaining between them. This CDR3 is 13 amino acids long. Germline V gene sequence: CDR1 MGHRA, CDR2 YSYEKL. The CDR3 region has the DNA TGCGCCAGCAGCCAAGAGAGTGTTTCTGGCTACACCTTC. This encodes CASSQESVSGYTF.

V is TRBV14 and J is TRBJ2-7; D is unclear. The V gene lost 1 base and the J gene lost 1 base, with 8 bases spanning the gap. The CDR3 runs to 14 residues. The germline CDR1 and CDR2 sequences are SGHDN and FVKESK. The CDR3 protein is CASSQGWQSYEQYF. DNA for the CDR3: TGTGCCAGCAGCCAAGGGTGGCAGTCCTACGAGCAGTACTTC.

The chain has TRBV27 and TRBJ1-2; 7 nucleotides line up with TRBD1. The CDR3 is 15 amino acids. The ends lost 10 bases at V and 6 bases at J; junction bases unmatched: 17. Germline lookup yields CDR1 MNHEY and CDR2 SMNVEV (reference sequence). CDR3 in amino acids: CATAGDRQIRDGYTF. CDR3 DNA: TGTGCCACCGCAGGGGACAGACAGATAAGGGATGGCTACACCTTC.

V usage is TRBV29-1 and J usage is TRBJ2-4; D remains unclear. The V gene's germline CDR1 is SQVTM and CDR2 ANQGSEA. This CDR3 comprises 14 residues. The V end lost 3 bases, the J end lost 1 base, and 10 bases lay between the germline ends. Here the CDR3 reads CSVEVLRAKNIQYF. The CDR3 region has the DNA TGCAGCGTTGAGGTCCTTCGGGCCAAAAACATTCAGTACTTC.

The chain's CDR3 is CASSESLAEPAYEQYF. CDR3 bases: TGCGCCAGCAGTGAGTCACTTGCGGAGCCTGCCTACGAGCAGTACTTC. This chain joins TRBV10-1 and TRBJ2-7, with no clear D. Per germline, CDR1 WNHNN and CDR2 SYGVQD (reference sequence). Between the trimmed V and J ends, which lost 0 bases and 2 bases, there was a span of 14 bases. The CDR3 contains 16 residues.

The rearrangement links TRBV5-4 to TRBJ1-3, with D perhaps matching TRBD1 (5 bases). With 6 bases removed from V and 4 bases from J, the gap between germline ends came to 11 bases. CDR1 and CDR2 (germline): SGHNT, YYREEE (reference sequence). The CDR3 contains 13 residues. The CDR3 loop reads CASTGMPGNTIYF. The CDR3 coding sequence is TGTGCCAGCACAGGGATGCCAGGAAACACCATATATTTT. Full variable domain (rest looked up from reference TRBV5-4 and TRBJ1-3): ETGVTQSPTHLIKTRGQQVTLRCSSQSGHNTVSWYQQALGQGPQFIFQYYREEENGRGNFPPRFSGLQFPNYSSELNVNALELDDSALYLCASTGMPGNTIYFGEGSWLTVV.

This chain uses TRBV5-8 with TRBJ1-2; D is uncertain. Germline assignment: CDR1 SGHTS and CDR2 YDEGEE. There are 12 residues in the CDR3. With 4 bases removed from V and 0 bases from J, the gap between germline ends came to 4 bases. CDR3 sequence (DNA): TGTGCCAGCAGCCGAGCTAACTATGGCTACACCTTC. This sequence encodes CASSRANYGYTF.